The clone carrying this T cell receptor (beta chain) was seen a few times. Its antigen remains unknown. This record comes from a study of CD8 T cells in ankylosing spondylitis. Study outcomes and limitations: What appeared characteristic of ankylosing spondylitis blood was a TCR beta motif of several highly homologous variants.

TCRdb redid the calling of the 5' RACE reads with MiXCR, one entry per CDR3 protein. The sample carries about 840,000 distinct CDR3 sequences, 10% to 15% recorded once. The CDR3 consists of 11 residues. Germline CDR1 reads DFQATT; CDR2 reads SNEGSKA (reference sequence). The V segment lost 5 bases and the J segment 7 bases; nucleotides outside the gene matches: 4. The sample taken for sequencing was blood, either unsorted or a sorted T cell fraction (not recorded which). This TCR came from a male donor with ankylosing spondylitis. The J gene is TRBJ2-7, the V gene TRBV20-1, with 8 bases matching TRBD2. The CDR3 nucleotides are TGCAGTGCTGGGCGGGGGGAAGAGCAGTACTTC. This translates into CSAGRGEEQYF.